This T cell receptor beta chain was observed in a study of blood T cell repertoires in COVID-19. Study background: The samples span acute and convalescent COVID-19 from the United States, Italy and Spain. Sample material is recorded as cDNA or gDNA derived from T cells, B-cell-depleted T cells, or PBMCs.

Trimming pared 3 bases from V and 4 bases from J, leaving 14 bases between. The CDR3 has 15 residues. Germline CDR1 is SGHNT and CDR2 is YYREEE (reference sequence). Original analysis: Researchers report that nucleated cell counts were estimated from reference gene primer amplification. Profiled with immunoSEQ multiplex PCR; TCRdb holds only in-frame clones, not every one. V and J calls and clone size are as listed in that table; D and trimming were resolved from the DNA. The top ten clones hold 2.5% to 3% of a sample with fewer than 200,000 clones, roughly 70% of them seen once. The TCR sequence derives from a woman older than 75 with acute or convalescent COVID-19. This chain links TRBV5-4 with TRBJ2-1; maybe TRBD1 (6 bases). Material: peripheral blood. CDR3 nucleotides: TGTGCCAGCAGCTGGCAAGACAGGCGATACAATGAGCAGTTCTTC. Translating it yields CASSWQDRRYNEQFF.